These 9 T cell receptor beta chains came from one sample sequenced in a study of response to subunit inactivated influenza vaccine. TCRdb re-analysed the RT-PCR reads in MiXCR, keeping a single row per CDR3 protein. The table has roughly 700,000 distinct CDR3 sequences, more than 11% seen once. The sample consisted of PBMCs from blood, taken 14 days before vaccination. These TCRs come from a man aged 50 or older who received an inactivated influenza vaccine.

This chain links TRBV11-2 with TRBJ1-6; no firm D call. This CDR3 spans 14 amino acids. V gave up 1 base and J gave up 8 bases, with 9 bases separating them. Germline CDR1 SGHAT, CDR2 FQNNGV. CDR3 sequence (DNA): TGTGCCAGCAGCTTAGGACCGCGGGATTCACCCCTCCACTTT. It is translated as CASSLGPRDSPLHF. Variable domain in full (rest from reference TRBV11-2 and TRBJ1-6): EAGVAQSPRYKIIEKRQSVAFWCNPISGHATLYWYQQILGQGPKLLIQFQNNGVVDDSQLPKDRFSAERLKGVDSTLKIQPAKLEDSAVYLCASSLGPRDSPLHFGNGTRLTVT.

This rearrangement joins TRBV5-5 to TRBJ2-7; 12 bases fit TRBD1. Losses at the gene ends were 3 bases for V and 5 bases for J; bases not matched to a gene: 3. The CDR3 totals 14 residues. CDR1 SGHKS and CDR2 YYEKEE come from the germline V gene (reference sequence). CDR3 region: CASSSGTGGDEQYF. In nucleotides, the CDR3 is TGTGCCAGCAGCTCCGGGACAGGGGGCGACGAGCAGTACTTC.

The CDR3 nucleotides read TGTGCCAGTACACCGGACAGGGTAAGAAATGAGCAGTTCTTC. Translated, it gives CASTPDRVRNEQFF. This chain links TRBV5-6 with TRBJ2-1; 8 positions match TRBD1. This CDR3 is 14 amino acids long. Germline loops: CDR1 SGHDT, CDR2 YYEEEE. The ends lost 8 bases at V and 7 bases at J; junction bases unmatched: 11.

The chain recombines TRBV4-1 with TRBJ1-1, with TRBD1 identical over 8 bases. Germline trimming cut 2 bases from V and 5 bases from J; bases unmatched to any gene: 4. This CDR3 is 14 amino acids long. The germline V gene has CDR1 MGHRA and CDR2 YSYEKL. The CDR3 nucleotides read TGCGCCAGCAGCCAAATACAGGGGGAAACTGAAGCTTTCTTT. Translating it yields CASSQIQGETEAFF.

This clonotype was detected ten times or more. This rearrangement joins TRBV5-1 to TRBJ2-7; tentatively, D is TRBD1 (6 bases). This CDR3 spans 15 amino acids. CDR1 and CDR2 (germline): SGHRS, YFSETQ. The V gene lost 0 bases and the J gene lost 0 bases, with 10 bases spanning the gap. In nucleotides, the CDR3 is TGCGCCAGCAGCTTGGAAGGGGGATACTCCTACGAGCAGTACTTC. Translated, it gives CASSLEGGYSYEQYF.

This clonotype was picked up many times. The rearrangement uses TRBV20-1 and TRBJ2-4, with D possibly TRBD2 on 6 matching bases. Germline-derived CDR1 and CDR2 are DFQATT and SNEGSKA (reference sequence). The ends were cut back, 4 bases at V and 3 bases at J, with 16 bases in the middle. The CDR3 sequence is 15 residues long. The CDR3 is CSATSSSVGKNIQYF. The CDR3 DNA follows: TGCAGTGCTACCTCCTCTAGCGTGGGCAAAAACATTCAGTACTTC.

This chain uses TRBV6-1 with TRBJ2-5; TRBD2 aligns across 10 bases. This CDR3 contains 17 residues. Germline assignment: CDR1 MNHNS and CDR2 SASEGT. Trimming took 6 bases from V and 1 from J; bases not matched to a gene: 11. CDR3 protein: CASRRYGLAEPQETQYF. The CDR3 nucleotides read TGTGCCAGCAGGCGGTACGGACTAGCGGAGCCCCAAGAGACCCAGTACTTC.

This chain uses TRBV20-1 with TRBJ2-7; 7 nucleotides match TRBD2. CDR1 and CDR2 (germline): DFQATT, SNEGSKA (reference sequence). V lost 3 bases and J lost 3; bases outside the gene matches: 5. There are 13 residues in the CDR3. CDR3 amino acids: CSARPSGNYEQYF. For the CDR3, the DNA is TGCAGTGCTAGGCCTAGCGGAAACTACGAGCAGTACTTC.

In this sample, this clonotype turned up a few times. The chain recombines TRBV6-2 or TRBV6-3 with TRBJ2-5, with 7 bases aligning to TRBD2. With V trimmed by 0 bases and J by 9 bases, 7 bases remained unmatched. The germline V gene encodes CDR1 MNHEY and CDR2 SVGEGT. This CDR3 comprises 14 residues. This chain's CDR3 is CASSYSKFGGAQYF. The CDR3 DNA reads TGTGCCAGCAGTTACTCGAAGTTTGGGGGGGCCCAGTACTTC.